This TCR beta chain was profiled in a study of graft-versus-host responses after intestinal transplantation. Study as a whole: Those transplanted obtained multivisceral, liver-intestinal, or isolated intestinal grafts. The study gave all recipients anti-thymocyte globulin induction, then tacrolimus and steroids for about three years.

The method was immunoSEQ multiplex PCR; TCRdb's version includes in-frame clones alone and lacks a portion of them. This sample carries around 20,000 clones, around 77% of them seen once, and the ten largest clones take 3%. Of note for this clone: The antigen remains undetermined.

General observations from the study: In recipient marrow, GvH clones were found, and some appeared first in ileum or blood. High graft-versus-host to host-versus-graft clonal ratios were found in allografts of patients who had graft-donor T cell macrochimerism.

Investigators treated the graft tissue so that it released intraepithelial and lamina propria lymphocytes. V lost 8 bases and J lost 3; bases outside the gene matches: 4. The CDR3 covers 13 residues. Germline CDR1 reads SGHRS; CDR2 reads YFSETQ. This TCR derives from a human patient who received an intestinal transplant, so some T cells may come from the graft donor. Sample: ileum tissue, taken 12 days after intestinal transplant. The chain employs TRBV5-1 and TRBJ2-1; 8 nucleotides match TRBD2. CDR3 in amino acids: CASGGGLYNEQFF. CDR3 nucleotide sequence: TGCGCCAGTGGCGGGGGGCTCTACAATGAGCAGTTCTTC.